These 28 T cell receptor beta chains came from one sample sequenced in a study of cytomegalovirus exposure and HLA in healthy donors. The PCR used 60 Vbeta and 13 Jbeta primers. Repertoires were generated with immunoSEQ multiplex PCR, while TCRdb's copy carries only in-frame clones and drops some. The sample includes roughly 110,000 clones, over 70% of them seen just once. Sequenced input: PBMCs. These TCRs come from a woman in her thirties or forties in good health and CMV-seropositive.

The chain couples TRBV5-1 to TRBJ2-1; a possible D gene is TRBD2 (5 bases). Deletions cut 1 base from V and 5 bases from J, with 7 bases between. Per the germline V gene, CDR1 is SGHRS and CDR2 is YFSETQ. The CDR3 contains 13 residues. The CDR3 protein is CASSLTADNEQFF. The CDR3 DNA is TGCGCCAGCAGCTTGACAGCGGACAATGAGCAGTTCTTC.

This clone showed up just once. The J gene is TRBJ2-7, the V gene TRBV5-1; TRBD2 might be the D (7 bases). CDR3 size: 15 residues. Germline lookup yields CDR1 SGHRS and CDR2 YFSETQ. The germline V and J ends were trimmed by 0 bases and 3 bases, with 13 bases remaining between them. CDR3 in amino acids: CASSLEGGLYYEQYF. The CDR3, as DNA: TGCGCCAGCAGCTTGGAGGGGGGGCTCTACTACGAGCAGTACTTC.

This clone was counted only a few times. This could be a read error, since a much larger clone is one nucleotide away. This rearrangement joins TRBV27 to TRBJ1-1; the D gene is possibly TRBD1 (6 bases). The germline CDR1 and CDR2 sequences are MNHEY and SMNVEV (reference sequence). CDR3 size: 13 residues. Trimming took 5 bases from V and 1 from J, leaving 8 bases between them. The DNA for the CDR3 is TGTGCCAGCAGTAAGACAGGGAACACTGAAGCTTTCTTT. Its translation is CASSKTGNTEAFF.

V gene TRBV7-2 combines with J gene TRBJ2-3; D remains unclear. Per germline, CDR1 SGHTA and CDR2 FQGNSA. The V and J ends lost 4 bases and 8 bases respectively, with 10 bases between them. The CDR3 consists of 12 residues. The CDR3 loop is CASSSGFLTQYF. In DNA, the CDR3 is TGTGCCAGCAGCTCCGGGTTTCTTACGCAGTATTTT. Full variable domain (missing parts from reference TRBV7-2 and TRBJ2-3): GAGVSQSPSNKVTEKGKDVELRCDPISGHTALYWYRQSLGQGLEFLIYFQGNSAPDKSGLPSDRFSAERTGGSVSTLTIQRTQQEDSAVYLCASSSGFLTQYFGPGTRLTVL.

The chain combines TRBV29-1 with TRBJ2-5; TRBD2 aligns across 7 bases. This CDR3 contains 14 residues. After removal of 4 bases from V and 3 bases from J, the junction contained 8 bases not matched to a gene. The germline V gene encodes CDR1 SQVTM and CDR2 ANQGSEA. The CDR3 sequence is CSVADHAGEETQYF. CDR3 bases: TGCAGCGTTGCGGACCATGCGGGGGAAGAGACCCAGTACTTC.

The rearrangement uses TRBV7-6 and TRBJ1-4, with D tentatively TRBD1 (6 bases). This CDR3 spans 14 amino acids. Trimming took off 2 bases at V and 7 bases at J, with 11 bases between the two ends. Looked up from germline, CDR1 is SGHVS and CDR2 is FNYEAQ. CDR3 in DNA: TGTGCCAGCAGCTTAATGGGACACTTTGAAAAACTGTTTTTT. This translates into CASSLMGHFEKLFF.

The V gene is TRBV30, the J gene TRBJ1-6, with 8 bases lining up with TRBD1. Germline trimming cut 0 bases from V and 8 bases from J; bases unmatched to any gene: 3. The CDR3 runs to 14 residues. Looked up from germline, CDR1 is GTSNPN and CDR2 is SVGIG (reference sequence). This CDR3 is CAWSVRQGYSPLHF. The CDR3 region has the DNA TGTGCCTGGAGTGTAAGACAGGGGTATTCACCCCTCCACTTT. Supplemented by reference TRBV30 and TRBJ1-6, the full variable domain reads SQTIHQWPATLVQPVGSPLSLECTVEGTSNPNLYWYRQAAGRGLQLLFYSVGIGQISSEVPQNLSASRPQDRQFILSSKKLLLSDSGFYLCAWSVRQGYSPLHFGNGTRLTVT.

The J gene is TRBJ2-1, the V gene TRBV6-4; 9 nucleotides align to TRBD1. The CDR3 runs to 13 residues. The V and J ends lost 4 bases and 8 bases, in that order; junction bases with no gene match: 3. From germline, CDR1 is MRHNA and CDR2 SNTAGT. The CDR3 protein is CASSVDRGHEQFF. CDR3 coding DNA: TGTGCCAGCAGTGTGGACAGGGGCCATGAGCAGTTCTTC.

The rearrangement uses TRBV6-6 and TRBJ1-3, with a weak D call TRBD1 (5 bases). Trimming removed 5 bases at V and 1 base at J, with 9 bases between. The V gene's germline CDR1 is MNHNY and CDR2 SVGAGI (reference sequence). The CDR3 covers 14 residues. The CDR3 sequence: CASSTGFSGNTIYF. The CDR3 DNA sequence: TGTGCCAGCAGTACAGGATTTTCTGGAAACACCATATATTTT.

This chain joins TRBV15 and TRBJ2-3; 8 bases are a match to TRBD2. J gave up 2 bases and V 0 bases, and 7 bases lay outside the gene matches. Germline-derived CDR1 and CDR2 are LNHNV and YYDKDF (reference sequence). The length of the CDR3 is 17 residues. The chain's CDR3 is CATSRDRSGGLTDTQYF. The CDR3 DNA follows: TGTGCCACCAGCAGAGATAGGAGCGGGGGACTCACAGATACGCAGTATTTT.

For the CDR3, the DNA is TGTGCCAGCAGCTTAGATGTTCGACTAGCGGTGGAGACCCAGTACTTC. Translating it yields CASSLDVRLAVETQYF. The V and J genes are TRBV7-6 and TRBJ2-5, with 9 bases aligning to TRBD2. The ends lost 1 base at V and 5 bases at J; junction bases unmatched: 8. Looked up from germline, CDR1 is SGHVS and CDR2 is FNYEAQ. CDR3 length: 16 residues.

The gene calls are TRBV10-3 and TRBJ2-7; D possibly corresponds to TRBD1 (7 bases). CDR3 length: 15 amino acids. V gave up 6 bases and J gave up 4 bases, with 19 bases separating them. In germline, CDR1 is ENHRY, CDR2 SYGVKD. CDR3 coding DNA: TGTGCCATCAGCGGGGGCCCGGGACAGTTGTACGAGCAGTACTTC. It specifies CAISGGPGQLYEQYF.

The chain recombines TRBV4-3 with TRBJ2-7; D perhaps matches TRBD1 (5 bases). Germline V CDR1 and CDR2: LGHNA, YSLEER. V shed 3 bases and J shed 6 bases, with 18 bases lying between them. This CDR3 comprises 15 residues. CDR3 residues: CASSHEEDGRGEQYF. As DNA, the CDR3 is TGCGCCAGCAGCCACGAAGAGGACGGAAGGGGCGAGCAGTACTTC.

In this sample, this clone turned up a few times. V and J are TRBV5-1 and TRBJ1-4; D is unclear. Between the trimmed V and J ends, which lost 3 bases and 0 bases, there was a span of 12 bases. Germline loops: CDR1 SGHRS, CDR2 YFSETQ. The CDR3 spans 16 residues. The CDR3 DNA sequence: TGCGCCAGCAGCTACGGCGGAGCGGCAACTAATGAAAAACTGTTTTTT. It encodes CASSYGGAATNEKLFF.

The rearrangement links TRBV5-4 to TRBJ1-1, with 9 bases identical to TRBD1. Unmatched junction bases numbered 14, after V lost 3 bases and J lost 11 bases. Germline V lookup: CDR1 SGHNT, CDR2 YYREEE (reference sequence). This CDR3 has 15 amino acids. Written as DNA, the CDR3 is TGTGCCAGCAGCTCCCTGGGACAGGGTAAGGTATCGGCTTTCTTT. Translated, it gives CASSSLGQGKVSAFF.

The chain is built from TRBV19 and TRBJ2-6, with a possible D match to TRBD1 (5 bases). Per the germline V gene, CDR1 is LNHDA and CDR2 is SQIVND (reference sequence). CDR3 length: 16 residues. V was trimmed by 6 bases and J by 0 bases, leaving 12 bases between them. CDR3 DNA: TGTGCCAGTAGAGTTACAGGAACCTCTGGGGCCAACGTCCTGACTTTC. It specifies CASRVTGTSGANVLTF.

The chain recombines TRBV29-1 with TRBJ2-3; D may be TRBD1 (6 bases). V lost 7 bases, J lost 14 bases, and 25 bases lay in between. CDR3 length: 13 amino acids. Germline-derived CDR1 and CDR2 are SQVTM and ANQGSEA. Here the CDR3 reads CSGHSGEGGRRYF. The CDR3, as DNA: TGCAGCGGCCACTCCGGCGAAGGGGGTCGAAGGTATTTT.

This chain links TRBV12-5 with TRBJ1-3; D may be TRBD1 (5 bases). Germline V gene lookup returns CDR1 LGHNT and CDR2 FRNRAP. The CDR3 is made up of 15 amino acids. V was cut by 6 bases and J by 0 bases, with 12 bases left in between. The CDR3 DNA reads TGTGCTAGTGGGAAAGGGGAAAGCTCTGGAAACACCATATATTTT. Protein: CASGKGESSGNTIYF.

The CDR3: CASTSYSGNTIYF. As DNA, the CDR3 is TGTGCCAGCACCTCGTACTCTGGAAACACCATATATTTT. The V gene is TRBV7-2, the J gene TRBJ1-3; D unresolved. Trimming stripped 7 bases from V and 0 bases from J, with 7 bases between. The CDR3 is 13 amino acids. CDR1 and CDR2 (germline): SGHTA, FQGNSA.

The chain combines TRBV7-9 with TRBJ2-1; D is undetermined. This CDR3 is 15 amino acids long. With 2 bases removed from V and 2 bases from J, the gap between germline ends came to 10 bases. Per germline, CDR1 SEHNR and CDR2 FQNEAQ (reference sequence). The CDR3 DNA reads TGTGCCAGCAGCTTACGTGTCGACACCTACAATGAGCAGTTCTTC. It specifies CASSLRVDTYNEQFF.

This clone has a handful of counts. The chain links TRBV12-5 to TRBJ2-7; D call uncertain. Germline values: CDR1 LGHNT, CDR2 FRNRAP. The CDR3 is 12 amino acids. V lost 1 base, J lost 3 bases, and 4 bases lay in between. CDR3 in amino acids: CASGLAGYEQYF. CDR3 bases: TGTGCTAGTGGTTTGGCCGGCTACGAGCAGTACTTC.

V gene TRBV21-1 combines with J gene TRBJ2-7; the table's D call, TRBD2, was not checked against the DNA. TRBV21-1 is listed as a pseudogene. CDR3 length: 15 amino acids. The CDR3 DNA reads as TGTGCCAGCAGCAAAGGTCGGCAGAGGGACTACGAGCAGTACTTC. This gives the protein CASSKGRQRDYEQYF.

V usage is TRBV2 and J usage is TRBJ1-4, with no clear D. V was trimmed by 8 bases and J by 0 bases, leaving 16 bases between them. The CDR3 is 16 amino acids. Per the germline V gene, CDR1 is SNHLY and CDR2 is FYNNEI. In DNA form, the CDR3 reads TGTGCCAGCCTCTGGCCGGGAGATGCAACTAATGAAAAACTGTTTTTT. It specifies CASLWPGDATNEKLFF.

CDR3 loop: CAISEAGGVETQYF. DNA of the CDR3: TGTGCCATCAGTGAAGCGGGAGGGGTTGAGACCCAGTACTTC. The chain combines TRBV10-3 with TRBJ2-5, with 10 nucleotides matching TRBD2. The junction had 3 bases not matched to a gene; V was cut back by 3 bases and J by 5 bases. Looked up from germline, CDR1 is ENHRY and CDR2 is SYGVKD. The CDR3 contains 14 residues.

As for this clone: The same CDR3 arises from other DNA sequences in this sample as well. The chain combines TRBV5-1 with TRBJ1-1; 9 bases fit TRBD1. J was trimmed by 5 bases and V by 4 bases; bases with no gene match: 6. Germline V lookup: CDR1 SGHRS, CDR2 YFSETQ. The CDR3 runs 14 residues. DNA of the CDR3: TGCGCCAGCAGCCTGGGACAGGGACGTACTGAAGCTTTCTTT. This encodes CASSLGQGRTEAFF. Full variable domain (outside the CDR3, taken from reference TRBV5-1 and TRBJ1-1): KAGVTQTPRYLIKTRGQQVTLSCSPISGHRSVSWYQQTPGQGLQFLFEYFSETQRNKGNFPGRFSGRQFSNSRSEMNVSTLELGDSALYLCASSLGQGRTEAFFGQGTRLTVV.

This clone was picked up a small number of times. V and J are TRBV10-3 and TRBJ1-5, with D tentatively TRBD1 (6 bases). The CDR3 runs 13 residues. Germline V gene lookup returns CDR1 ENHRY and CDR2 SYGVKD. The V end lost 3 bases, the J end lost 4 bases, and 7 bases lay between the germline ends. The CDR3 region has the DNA TGTGCCATCAGTGAACAGGGAAATCAGCCCCAGCATTTT. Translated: CAISEQGNQPQHF.

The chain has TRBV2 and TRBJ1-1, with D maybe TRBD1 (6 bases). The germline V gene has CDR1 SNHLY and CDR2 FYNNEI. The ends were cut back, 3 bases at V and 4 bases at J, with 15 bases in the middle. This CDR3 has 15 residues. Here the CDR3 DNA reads TGTGCCAGCAGTGAGGGATTTCGGGACACCACTGAAGCTTTCTTT. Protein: CASSEGFRDTTEAFF.

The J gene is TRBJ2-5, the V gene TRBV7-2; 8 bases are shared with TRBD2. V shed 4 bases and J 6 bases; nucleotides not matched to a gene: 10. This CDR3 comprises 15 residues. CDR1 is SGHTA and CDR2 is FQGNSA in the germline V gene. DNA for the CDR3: TGTGCCAGCAGCTCATCAGGACTAGCTCGGCAGACCCAGTACTTC. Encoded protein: CASSSSGLARQTQYF.